A single sample gave rise to the 9 T cell receptor beta chains below, sequenced in a study of cytomegalovirus exposure and HLA in healthy donors. Use of 60 Vbeta and 13 Jbeta primers characterized the PCR. Here immunoSEQ multiplex PCR was the method, and the copy in TCRdb shows in-frame clones only, minus some. The table shows about 200,000 clones, with about 70% occurring only once. Input material: PBMCs. These receptors were taken from a woman in her 30s in good health and CMV-seronegative.

The CDR3 nucleotides read TGTGCCAGCAGCCCCGGGAGGGCGTATGTCACCGGGGAGCTGTTTTTT. Translation: CASSPGRAYVTGELFF. The chain uses TRBV27 and TRBJ2-2; TRBD2 agrees at 8 bases. The V gene's germline CDR1 is MNHEY and CDR2 SMNVEV (reference sequence). CDR3 length: 16 amino acids. V dropped 6 bases and J dropped 4; count of bases not matched to a gene: 10.

This chain joins TRBV6-5 and TRBJ2-3; TRBD1 is a possible D gene (6 bases). Germline V lookup: CDR1 MNHEY, CDR2 SVGAGI. The CDR3 has 14 residues. The V end was cut by 10 bases, the J end by 2 bases, with 16 bases between. The CDR3 nucleotides read TGTGCCACCTCCGACAGGAAGCCCACAGATACGCAGTATTTT. Protein sequence: CATSDRKPTDTQYF.

The chain links TRBV28 to TRBJ2-4; 9 nucleotides agree with TRBD2. CDR3 size: 15 residues. The V segment lost 2 bases and the J segment 5 bases; nucleotides outside the gene matches: 4. Germline CDR1 is MDHEN and CDR2 is SYDVKM. The CDR3 DNA is TGTGCCAGCAGTTTAGGAGCGGGAGGCCAAAACATTCAGTACTTC. This codes for CASSLGAGGQNIQYF.

The genes are TRBV7-8 and TRBJ1-2, with D possibly matching TRBD1 (5 bases). The CDR3 totals 15 residues. Trimming took off 5 bases at V and 3 bases at J, with 16 bases between the two ends. Germline V gene data show CDR1 as SGHVS and CDR2 as FQNEAQ. For the CDR3, the DNA is TGTGCCAGCAGCGGGGATCACAGGACGTACTATGGCTACACCTTC. The encoded protein is CASSGDHRTYYGYTF. Complete variable domain (other parts from reference TRBV7-8 and TRBJ1-2): GAGVSQSPRYKVAKRGQDVALRCDPISGHVSLFWYQQALGQGPEFLTYFQNEAQLDKSGLPSDRFFAERPEGSVSTLKIQRTQQEDSAVYLCASSGDHRTYYGYTFGSGTRLTVV.

This clone was recorded once. The CDR3 is CASSNKRSTGELFF. CDR3 nucleotides: TGTGCCAGCAGCAACAAAAGATCAACCGGGGAGCTGTTTTTT. The chain uses TRBV13 and TRBJ2-2; D gene uncertain. Trimming took off 5 bases at V and 5 bases at J, with 12 bases between the two ends. Germline CDR1 is PRHDT and CDR2 is FYEKMQ (reference sequence). There are 14 residues in the CDR3.

This clone has just a few counts. The chain recombines TRBV5-1 with TRBJ2-2, with D perhaps matching TRBD2 (6 bases). In germline, CDR1 is SGHRS, CDR2 YFSETQ. V was trimmed by 3 bases and J by 2 bases, leaving 11 bases between them. The CDR3 sequence is 15 residues long. The CDR3 DNA reads TGCGCCAGCAGCTGGAGGGACGGAAACACCGGGGAGCTGTTTTTT. As protein: CASSWRDGNTGELFF. Full variable domain (remainder filled in from reference TRBV5-1 and TRBJ2-2): KAGVTQTPRYLIKTRGQQVTLSCSPISGHRSVSWYQQTPGQGLQFLFEYFSETQRNKGNFPGRFSGRQFSNSRSEMNVSTLELGDSALYLCASSWRDGNTGELFFGEGSRLTVL.

The chain recombines TRBV18 with TRBJ2-3; 7 nucleotides match TRBD2. J was trimmed by 2 bases and V by 3 bases; bases with no gene match: 5. The CDR3 covers 15 residues. Germline V gives CDR1 KGHSH, CDR2 LQKENI. The CDR3: CASSPLGTNTDTQYF. The DNA of the CDR3 is TGTGCCAGCTCACCTCTCGGGACTAACACAGATACGCAGTATTTT.

Written as DNA, the CDR3 is TGCGCCAGCAGCCAAGTCGCCGGGACTAGCCAAGAGACCCAGTACTTC. Translating gives CASSQVAGTSQETQYF. The chain links TRBV4-1 to TRBJ2-5; 8 positions match TRBD2. The CDR3 consists of 16 residues. The V and J ends lost 1 base and 1 base, in that order; junction bases with no gene match: 5. CDR1 and CDR2 (germline): MGHRA, YSYEKL.

This clone was detected a few times. This sequence joins TRBV7-6 and TRBJ1-2; 9 bases are shared with TRBD1. J gave up 8 bases and V 6 bases, and 16 bases lay outside the gene matches. CDR1 is SGHVS, CDR2 FNYEAQ, per germline. This CDR3 is built from 16 residues. As DNA, the CDR3 is TGTGCCAGCAGTCTCCGATCTACCGGGACAGGGATCGGCTACACCTTC. As protein: CASSLRSTGTGIGYTF. Based on the CDR3 plus reference TRBV7-6 and TRBJ1-2, the full variable domain is GAGVSQSPRYKVTKRGQDVALRCDPISGHVSLYWYRQALGQGPEFLTYFNYEAQQDKSGLPNDRFSAERPEGSISTLTIQRTEQRDSAMYRCASSLRSTGTGIGYTFGSGTRLTVV.